This paragraph reports one T cell receptor (beta chain). CDR1 and CDR2 from the germline V gene are MGHDK and SYGVNS. Trimming removed 5 bases from V and 8 bases from J, with 19 bases in between. This CDR3 contains 16 residues. This sample stems from a study of blood T cell repertoires in COVID-19. Study details: In each case, the material was cDNA or gDNA derived from T cells, B-cell-depleted T cells, or PBMCs.

Repertoires were generated with immunoSEQ multiplex PCR, while TCRdb's copy carries only in-frame clones and drops some. The table shows roughly 240,000 clones, with 65% to 90% occurring only once. Sequenced sample: peripheral blood. V gene TRBV25-1 combines with J gene TRBJ1-6; no reliable D call. The TCR was taken from a woman in her 70s with acute or convalescent COVID-19. CDR3 amino acids: CASSQLGPGSDSPLHF. Written as DNA, the CDR3 is TGTGCCAGCAGTCAACTAGGCCCGGGGTCCGATTCACCCCTCCACTTT.